The clone carrying this TCR delta chain was detected a few times. TCRdb's protein for this DNA is that of a much larger clone and differs from the translation at residue 10, likely a read error; the protein shown is the DNA translation. This specimen comes from a study of gamma-delta T cells after stem cell transplantation. TCRdb processed the RT-PCR reads again with the CATT caller. This sample has 2,900 or so delta-chain clones, with 2.5% to 3% found just once. Germline CDR1 and CDR2: GEAIGNYY and EKD. V lost 2 bases and J lost 0, with 21 bases in between. The CDR3 has 18 amino acids. The sequence was collected from a human donor. It is not recorded whose cells these are; they may come from a transplant donor. The rearrangement joins TRDV2 to TRDJ1; unclear D gene. Input material: gamma-delta T cells. CDR3 sequence: CACDSVLTPIEYTDKLIF. The CDR3 DNA reads as TGTGCCTGTGACAGCGTACTGACCCCAATTGAGTACACCGATAAACTCATCTTT.